These 20 T cell receptor beta chains originate from one sample sequenced in a study of cytomegalovirus exposure and HLA in healthy donors. 13 Jbeta primers and 60 Vbeta primers were used for the PCR. Sequencing used immunoSEQ multiplex PCR; TCRdb keeps in-frame clones, though not all of them. The repertoire holds 200,000 to 250,000 clones, with 55% to 75% as singletons. Sequencing was done on a sample of PBMCs. The source is a man between 40 and 49 years old in good health and CMV-seropositive.

The rearrangement joins TRBV28 to TRBJ2-7; no clear D gene. This CDR3 comprises 11 residues. V lost 3 bases and J 6 bases, leaving 6 bases between the germline ends. Germline V lookup: CDR1 MDHEN, CDR2 SYDVKM. The DNA for the CDR3 is TGTGCCAGCAGTTTCTTATCCGAGCAGTACTTC. Translating gives CASSFLSEQYF. The whole variable domain, filled in from reference TRBV28 and TRBJ2-7, reads DVKVTQSSRYLVKRTGEKVFLECVQDMDHENMFWYRQDPGLGLRLIYFSYDVKMKEKGDIPEGYSVSREKKERFSLILESASTNQTSMYLCASSFLSEQYFGPGTRLTVT.

The chain is built from TRBV5-1 and TRBJ1-1; the match to TRBD1 covers 8 bases. The V and J ends lost 3 bases and 1 base, in that order; junction bases with no gene match: 5. The germline V gene has CDR1 SGHRS and CDR2 YFSETQ. The CDR3 length is 15 residues. DNA of the CDR3: TGCGCCAGCAGCTCTTTAGACAGGGGGAACACTGAAGCTTTCTTT. Protein sequence: CASSSLDRGNTEAFF.

This clone was seen just once. The genes are TRBV5-1 and TRBJ2-2; maybe TRBD1 (6 bases). The CDR3 spans 14 residues. V was pared by 4 bases and J by 4 bases, with 11 bases between. Germline V CDR1 and CDR2: SGHRS, YFSETQ. This CDR3 reads CASSDGQLTGELFF. The CDR3, as DNA: TGCGCCAGCAGCGACGGACAGCTCACCGGGGAGCTGTTTTTT.

The chain links TRBV7-9 to TRBJ2-7; 12 bases map to TRBD2. CDR1 and CDR2 (germline): SEHNR, FQNEAQ (reference sequence). This CDR3 has 16 residues. V lost 3 bases and J lost 2; bases outside the gene matches: 5. The CDR3 bases are TGTGCCAGCAGCTTCTGGACTAGCGGGGTCCCCTACGAGCAGTACTTC. Residues: CASSFWTSGVPYEQYF.

This clone came up a few times. This chain connects TRBV5-6 to TRBJ1-5; possibly TRBD1 for D (5 bases). The V gene's germline CDR1 is SGHDT and CDR2 YYEEEE. The CDR3 sequence is 14 residues long. The V end lost 5 bases, the J end lost 5 bases, and 14 bases lay between the germline ends. The CDR3 DNA is TGTGCCAGCAGTCTTGGACCGGGGGATCAGCCCCAGCATTTT. This translates into CASSLGPGDQPQHF.

The rearrangement links TRBV7-3 to TRBJ1-6; D is possibly TRBD1 (5 bases). Germline V gene lookup returns CDR1 SGHTA and CDR2 FQGTGA. This CDR3 contains 15 residues. V was shortened by 0 bases and J by 8 bases, with 11 bases between the two germline ends. In nucleotides, the CDR3 is TGTGCCAGCAGCTTAACGTCCTCAGGGCATTCACCCCTCCACTTT. Amino acid sequence: CASSLTSSGHSPLHF. Supplemented by reference TRBV7-3 and TRBJ1-6, the full variable domain reads GAGVSQTPSNKVTEKGKYVELRCDPISGHTALYWYRQSLGQGPEFLIYFQGTGAADDSGLPNDRFFAVRPEGSVSTLKIQRTERGDSAVYLCASSLTSSGHSPLHFGNGTRLTVT.

The chain employs TRBV2 and TRBJ2-1; 7 positions match TRBD2. The germline CDR1 and CDR2 sequences are SNHLY and FYNNEI. V lost 8 bases, J lost 3 bases, and 7 bases stayed unmatched. The CDR3 loop spans 14 amino acids. CDR3: CASEELAFYNEQFF. CDR3 DNA sequence: TGTGCCAGCGAGGAACTAGCGTTCTACAATGAGCAGTTCTTC. Variable domain in full (rest from reference TRBV2 and TRBJ2-1): EPEVTQTPSHQVTQMGQEVILRCVPISNHLYFYWYRQILGQKVEFLVSFYNNEISEKSEIFDDQFSVERPDGSNFTLKIRSTKLEDSAMYFCASEELAFYNEQFFGPGTRLTVL.

V gene TRBV6-5 combines with J gene TRBJ2-7; the D gene is possibly TRBD2 (5 bases). Germline V gene sequence: CDR1 MNHEY, CDR2 SVGAGI. V lost 0 bases, J lost 7 bases, and 13 bases lay in between. CDR3 length: 14 amino acids. The DNA for the CDR3 is TGTGCCAGCAGTTACTCGAACTCGGGGTGGGAGCAGTACTTC. Encoded protein: CASSYSNSGWEQYF.

Of note for this clone: The conserved final phenylalanine or tryptophan is absent from the CDR3, which likely points to a read error. V is TRBV4-1 and J is TRBJ2-7; TRBD1 aligns across 8 bases. With 4 bases clipped from V and 0 bases from J, the junction kept 5 bases outside the gene matches. The germline V gene encodes CDR1 MGHRA and CDR2 YSYEKL. The CDR3 consists of 15 residues. The CDR3 here is CASSPRTGSSYEQYL. CDR3 nucleotide sequence: TGCGCCAGCAGCCCGAGGACAGGGAGCTCCTACGAGCAGTACCTC.

This chain connects TRBV6-4 to TRBJ1-1; tentatively, D is TRBD1 (5 bases). The CDR3 has 13 residues. Deletions cut 3 bases from V and 4 bases from J, with 9 bases between. CDR1 and CDR2 (germline): MRHNA, SNTAGT. This CDR3 is CASSEGRATEAFF. DNA of the CDR3: TGTGCCAGCAGTGAAGGCAGGGCCACTGAAGCTTTCTTT.

The V and J genes are TRBV10-1 and TRBJ1-5; TRBD1 agrees at 7 bases. This CDR3 spans 15 amino acids. Germline V gives CDR1 WNHNN, CDR2 SYGVQD (reference sequence). J lost 2 bases, V lost 6 bases, and 7 bases had no gene match. In DNA, the CDR3 is TGCGCCAGCAGCCCAGGGGGTTCGGGCAATCAGCCCCAGCATTTT. This encodes CASSPGGSGNQPQHF.

The rearrangement joins TRBV6-5 to TRBJ1-2, with D possibly matching TRBD1 (5 bases). This CDR3 is built from 14 residues. Germline V gene data show CDR1 as MNHEY and CDR2 as SVGAGI. V lost 5 bases and J 7 bases, leaving 17 bases between the germline ends. CDR3: CASSGSGTGGGYTF. The CDR3 bases are TGTGCCAGCAGTGGATCCGGGACGGGGGGTGGCTACACCTTC.

The J gene is TRBJ1-3, the V gene TRBV9; the match to TRBD1 covers 9 bases. There are 16 residues in the CDR3. J gave up 0 bases and V 3 bases, and 4 bases lay outside the gene matches. CDR1 SGDLS and CDR2 YYNGEE come from the germline V gene. The CDR3 DNA reads TGTGCCAGCAGCGCGGGACAGGGCCTCTCTGGAAACACCATATATTTT. It translates to CASSAGQGLSGNTIYF.

The sample holds one count of this clone. The rearrangement joins TRBV27 to TRBJ1-1; D is unresolved. The CDR3 consists of 15 residues. Germline V gene data show CDR1 as MNHEY and CDR2 as SMNVEV (reference sequence). V was pared by 5 bases and J by 1 base, with 14 bases between. The CDR3 bases are TGTGCCAGCAGTCCCTTGGAGGGCCAGAACACTGAAGCTTTCTTT. Translating it yields CASSPLEGQNTEAFF.

The chain links TRBV7-9 to TRBJ1-1, with D perhaps TRBD1 (5 bases). The germline gives CDR1 SEHNR, CDR2 FQNEAQ (reference sequence). V was cut by 1 base and J by 6 bases, with 6 bases left in between. CDR3 size: 12 residues. The CDR3 DNA follows: TGTGCCAGCAGCTTAGGGGGCGCTGAAGCTTTCTTT. Amino acid sequence: CASSLGGAEAFF.

As for this clone: Germline is not matched at one junction end, which may reflect a read error. CDR3 protein: CASSLAGALYNEQFF. CDR3 bases: TGTGCCAGCAGCCTAGCGGGGGCCCTCTACAATGAGCAGTTCTTC. This chain links TRBV11-1 with TRBJ2-1; 10 bases agree with TRBD2. The CDR3 is made up of 15 amino acids. CDR1 is SGHAT and CDR2 is FQDESV in the germline V gene (reference sequence).

DNA of the CDR3: TGTGCCAGCAGCTTGGAATCGGCGGGGGGGCCCTACGAGCAGTACTTC. Its protein product is CASSLESAGGPYEQYF. V gene TRBV5-4 combines with J gene TRBJ2-7, with TRBD2 identical over 9 bases. Germline V gives CDR1 SGHNT, CDR2 YYREEE (reference sequence). This CDR3 contains 16 residues. With 0 bases clipped from V and 2 bases from J, the junction kept 6 bases outside the gene matches.

This clone was detected only a few times. The V and J genes are TRBV9 and TRBJ1-6, with TRBD1 as a possible D gene (5 bases). In germline, CDR1 is SGDLS, CDR2 YYNGEE. The CDR3 sequence is 14 residues long. Trimming cost V 2 bases and J 5 bases, with 8 bases left between them. CDR3 protein: CASSVDTDNSPLHF. The CDR3 DNA sequence: TGTGCCAGCAGCGTGGACACTGATAATTCACCCCTCCACTTT. Full variable domain (missing parts from reference TRBV9 and TRBJ1-6): DSGVTQTPKHLITATGQRVTLRCSPRSGDLSVYWYQQSLDQGLQFLIQYYNGEERAKGNILERFSAQQFPDLHSELNLSSLELGDSALYFCASSVDTDNSPLHFGNGTRLTVT.

This clone was picked up a small number of times. The CDR3 protein is CASSLAGALGEQFF. The CDR3 DNA reads TGTGCCAGCAGTTTAGCGGGGGCCCTAGGTGAGCAGTTCTTC. The chain recombines TRBV6-5 with TRBJ2-1; 9 nucleotides match TRBD2. Germline V gene data show CDR1 as MNHEY and CDR2 as SVGAGI. This CDR3 is built from 14 residues. Unmatched junction bases numbered 7, after V lost 4 bases and J lost 9 bases.

The chain is built from TRBV7-2 and TRBJ1-5; 7 nucleotides line up with TRBD1. The CDR3 runs to 15 residues. The ends lost 3 bases at V and 5 bases at J; junction bases unmatched: 7. Germline CDR1 SGHTA, CDR2 FQGNSA. Written as DNA, the CDR3 is TGTGCCAGCAGCTTTACAGGGGTGGTCGATCAGCCCCAGCATTTT. Its protein is CASSFTGVVDQPQHF.